The 20 T cell receptor beta chains below all came from one sample that was sequenced in a study of glioma-infiltrating T cells. The iRepertoire nested amplicon-rescue multiplex PCR amplified TCR alpha and beta CDR3s from RNA. TCRdb re-analysed the multiplex PCR reads in MiXCR, keeping a single row per CDR3 protein. The sample records about 89,000 distinct CDR3 sequences, about 25% being singletons. Material: glioma tissue, nonneoplastic brain tissue, or PBMCs (not recorded which). These receptors all come from a human donor with low-grade glioma or glioblastoma, undergoing nonglioma brain surgery, or in good health (not recorded which).

Details on this clonotype: Being one base from a much bigger clone, this may be a read error. V gene TRBV10-3 combines with J gene TRBJ2-7; 14 bases line up with TRBD2. There are 16 residues in the CDR3. Germline assignment: CDR1 ENHRY and CDR2 SYGVKD. J lost 0 bases, V lost 4 bases, and 2 bases had no gene match. CDR3 sequence (DNA): TGTGCCATCAGTGGGGGGACTAGCGGGAGCTCCTACGAGCAGTACTTC. Amino acids: CAISGGTSGSSYEQYF.

The sample holds many counts of this clonotype. The chain is built from TRBV2 and TRBJ2-7; D not certain. The germline V gene has CDR1 SNHLY and CDR2 FYNNEI. The CDR3 spans 13 residues. V was clipped by 3 bases and J by 2 bases, with 8 bases between them. CDR3 residues: CASSEGSAYEQYF. The CDR3 region has the DNA TGTGCCAGCAGTGAGGGGTCAGCCTACGAGCAGTACTTC.

As for this clonotype: The junction and the germline gene differ at one end; a read error may be behind it. J is TRBJ2-2 and V is TRBV20-1, with 10 positions matching TRBD2. Germline V CDR1 and CDR2: DFQATT, SNEGSKA (reference sequence). The CDR3 totals 18 residues. The CDR3 region is CSALRRGYSGRNTGELFF. The DNA of the CDR3 is TGCAGTGCCCTAAGAAGGGGGTATAGCGGGAGGAACACCGGTGAGCTGTTTTTT.

This clonotype was seen ten or more times. This sequence joins TRBV7-2 and TRBJ2-5; the D is unclear. CDR1 and CDR2 (germline): SGHTA, FQGNSA. This CDR3 is built from 14 residues. The germline V and J ends were trimmed by 1 base and 6 bases, with 12 bases remaining between them. CDR3 region: CASSLVSERQTQYF. CDR3 bases: TGTGCCAGCAGCTTAGTCTCAGAGAGGCAGACCCAGTACTTC.

V and J are TRBV6-1 and TRBJ2-3; D is perhaps TRBD1 (5 bases). CDR1 MNHNS and CDR2 SASEGT come from the germline V gene. Trimming left V 4 bases short and J 7 bases short, with 12 bases between. This CDR3 is built from 13 residues. CDR3 protein: CASSVDTVYTQYF. CDR3 sequence (DNA): TGTGCCAGCAGTGTGGACACGGTATATACGCAGTATTTT.

This clonotype was seen repeatedly, ten times or more. V usage is TRBV19 and J usage is TRBJ1-6; TRBD1 is a possible D gene (6 bases). CDR3 length: 13 residues. In germline, CDR1 is LNHDA, CDR2 SQIVND (reference sequence). Trimming cost V 6 bases and J 7 bases, with 10 bases left between them. CDR3 nucleotide sequence: TGTGCCAGTAGGAGGACAGAGAATTCACCCCTCCACTTT. Translated: CASRRTENSPLHF.

This clonotype was seen repeatedly, ten times or more. V is TRBV20-1 and J is TRBJ2-1, with D unclear. This CDR3 is 12 amino acids long. Germline assignment: CDR1 DFQATT and CDR2 SNEGSKA (reference sequence). Between the trimmed V and J ends, which lost 3 bases and 4 bases, there was a span of 7 bases. The CDR3 region has the DNA TGCAGTGCTAGCGGTCGATACAATGAGCAGTTCTTC. It encodes CSASGRYNEQFF.

The chain links TRBV10-1 to TRBJ2-4; D could derive from TRBD1 or TRBD2 (5 bases each). From germline, CDR1 is WNHNN and CDR2 SYGVQD (reference sequence). The CDR3 spans 15 residues. The ends were cut back, 6 bases at V and 4 bases at J, with 16 bases in the middle. The CDR3 loop is CASREDWRTKNIQYF. CDR3 coding DNA: TGCGCCAGCAGGGAGGACTGGCGGACAAAAAACATTCAGTACTTC.

This clonotype has just a few counts. The chain uses TRBV11-2 and TRBJ1-2; no definite D call. V dropped 5 bases and J dropped 6 bases, with 13 bases sitting between them. The germline CDR1 and CDR2 sequences are SGHAT and FQNNGV. The CDR3 is 13 amino acids. CDR3 coding DNA: TGTGCCAGCAGCGCCCATGTTCCGGATGGCTACACCTTC. Amino acids: CASSAHVPDGYTF.

This clonotype was seen repeatedly, ten times or more. The chain combines TRBV3-1 with TRBJ2-5, with TRBD2 identical over 7 bases. The CDR3 contains 15 residues. Germline trimming cut 4 bases from V and 2 bases from J; bases unmatched to any gene: 7. Germline V gene data show CDR1 as LGHDT and CDR2 as YNNKEL (reference sequence). The CDR3 region has the DNA TGTGCCAGCAGCCGCGGAAGCGGGAAGCAAGAGACCCAGTACTTC. It encodes CASSRGSGKQETQYF.

The table lists this clonotype with many counts. The genes are TRBV4-1 and TRBJ1-2, with D unresolved. Germline V gene data show CDR1 as MGHRA and CDR2 as YSYEKL. Trimming removed 2 bases at V and 5 bases at J, with 9 bases between. The CDR3 totals 13 residues. As DNA, the CDR3 is TGCGCCAGCAGCCAATCCCCCGGTTATGGCTACACCTTC. Its translation is CASSQSPGYGYTF.

The V gene is TRBV3-1, the J gene TRBJ2-5; D gene unclear. CDR1 LGHDT and CDR2 YNNKEL come from the germline V gene (reference sequence). Deletions cut 0 bases from V and 7 bases from J, with 6 bases between. This CDR3 has 12 amino acids. The CDR3 DNA follows: TGTGCCAGCAGCCAAGAAGGTCGGACCCAGTACTTC. Its translation is CASSQEGRTQYF.

A word on this clonotype: This may arise from a read error, as a much more abundant clone is one base away. For the CDR3, the DNA is TGTGCCAACTGGGACGGGCCCTATGGCTACACCTTC. It encodes CANWDGPYGYTF. This chain connects TRBV28 to TRBJ1-2; weak D call: TRBD1 (5 bases). CDR3 length: 12 residues. Germline V gene lookup returns CDR1 MDHEN and CDR2 SYDVKM. V was clipped by 10 bases and J by 4 bases, with 13 bases between them.

This clonotype was counted ten times or more. The J gene is TRBJ2-2, the V gene TRBV27, with TRBD1 identical over 7 bases. The CDR3 consists of 15 residues. V was pared by 3 bases and J by 4 bases, with 5 bases of the junction left unmatched. Germline V gives CDR1 MNHEY, CDR2 SMNVEV (reference sequence). In DNA, the CDR3 is TGTGCCAGCAGTTTGGCGACAGGGTTCACCGGGGAGCTGTTTTTT. Translating gives CASSLATGFTGELFF.

This clonotype was detected many times. The gene calls are TRBV20-1 and TRBJ2-7, with 7 positions matching TRBD1. The germline V gene encodes CDR1 DFQATT and CDR2 SNEGSKA (reference sequence). The ends lost 6 bases at V and 2 bases at J; junction bases unmatched: 7. The CDR3 spans 13 residues. CDR3 in amino acids: CSAGRQGTYEQYF. Written as DNA, the CDR3 is TGCAGTGCAGGAAGACAGGGTACCTACGAGCAGTACTTC.

As regards this clonotype: Being one base from a much bigger clone, this may be a read error. The chain is built from TRBV5-1 and TRBJ2-1; D possibly uses TRBD1 or TRBD2 (5 bases each). The CDR3 is 15 amino acids. The ends were cut back, 2 bases at V and 10 bases at J, with 19 bases in the middle. The germline V gene has CDR1 SGHRS and CDR2 YFSETQ. The chain's CDR3 is CASSFSVGGSYEQFF. The CDR3 DNA reads TGCGCCAGCAGCTTTTCCGTTGGGGGTTCCTACGAGCAGTTCTTC.

V is TRBV19 and J is TRBJ2-6; 7 nucleotides match TRBD1. Germline-derived CDR1 and CDR2 are LNHDA and SQIVND (reference sequence). Trimming took 8 bases from V and 2 from J; bases not matched to a gene: 3. CDR3 length: 14 amino acids. CDR3 sequence (DNA): TGTGCCAGTGAGGACAGGACTGGGGCCAACGTCCTGACTTTC. Amino acids: CASEDRTGANVLTF.

This clonotype was seen at least ten times. As DNA, the CDR3 is TGTGCCAGCAGGAGACAGGTCGCCGGCACTGAAGCTTTCTTT. Translated: CASRRQVAGTEAFF. The chain joins TRBV6-1 to TRBJ1-1; D may be TRBD1 (6 bases). Per the germline V gene, CDR1 is MNHNS and CDR2 is SASEGT. This CDR3 comprises 14 residues. Trimming shortened V by 6 bases and J by 4 bases, and 15 bases separated the two germline ends.

Many counts were recorded for this clonotype. V is TRBV15 and J is TRBJ2-5; the D is unclear. CDR3 length: 11 amino acids. The ends were cut back, 5 bases at V and 8 bases at J, with 9 bases in the middle. The germline V gene encodes CDR1 LNHNV and CDR2 YYDKDF (reference sequence). DNA of the CDR3: TGTGCCACCAGCGGCCCTGGAACCCAGTACTTC. Translated, it gives CATSGPGTQYF.

The table lists this clonotype with many counts. Written as DNA, the CDR3 is TGTGCCAGCAGCCGAAGACCTACGGGGGGTAACGAGCAGTACTTC. It codes for CASSRRPTGGNEQYF. The rearrangement joins TRBV12-3 or TRBV12-4 to TRBJ2-7, with 7 bases that match TRBD2. The CDR3 is made up of 15 amino acids. V dropped 6 bases and J dropped 5; count of bases not matched to a gene: 13.